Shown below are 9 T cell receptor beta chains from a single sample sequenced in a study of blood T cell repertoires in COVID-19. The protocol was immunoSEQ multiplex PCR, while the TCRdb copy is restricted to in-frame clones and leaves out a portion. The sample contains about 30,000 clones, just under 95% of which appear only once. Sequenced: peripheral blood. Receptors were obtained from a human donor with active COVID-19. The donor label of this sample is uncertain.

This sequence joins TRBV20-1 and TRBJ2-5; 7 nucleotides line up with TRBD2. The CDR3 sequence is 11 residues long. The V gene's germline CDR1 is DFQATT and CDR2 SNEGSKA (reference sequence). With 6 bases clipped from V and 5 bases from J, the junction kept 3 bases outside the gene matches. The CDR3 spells CSANSGETQYF. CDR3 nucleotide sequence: TGCAGTGCCAATAGCGGGGAGACCCAGTACTTC.

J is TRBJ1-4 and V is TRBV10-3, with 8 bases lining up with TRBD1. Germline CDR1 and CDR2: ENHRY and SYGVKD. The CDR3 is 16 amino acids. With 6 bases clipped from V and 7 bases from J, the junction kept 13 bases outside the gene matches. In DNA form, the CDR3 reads TGTGCCATCAGGCCCTCCCCCGGACAGGGTATTGAAAAACTGTTTTTT. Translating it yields CAIRPSPGQGIEKLFF.

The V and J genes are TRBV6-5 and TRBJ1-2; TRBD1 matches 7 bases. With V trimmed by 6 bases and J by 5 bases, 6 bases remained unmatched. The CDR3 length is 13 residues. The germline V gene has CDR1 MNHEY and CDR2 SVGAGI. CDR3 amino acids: CASSPPGGYGYTF. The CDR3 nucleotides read TGTGCCAGCAGCCCACCAGGGGGATATGGCTACACCTTC.

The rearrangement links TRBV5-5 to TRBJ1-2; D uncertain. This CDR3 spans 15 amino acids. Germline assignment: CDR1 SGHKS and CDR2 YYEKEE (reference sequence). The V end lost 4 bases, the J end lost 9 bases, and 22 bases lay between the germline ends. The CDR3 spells CASSDPGSGGWRYTF. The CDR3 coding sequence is TGTGCCAGCAGCGACCCAGGATCGGGCGGGTGGCGCTACACCTTC. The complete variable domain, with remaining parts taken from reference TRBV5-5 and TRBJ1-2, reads DAGVTQSPTHLIKTRGQQVTLRCSPISGHKSVSWYQQVLGQGPQFIFQYYEKEERGRGNFPDRFSARQFPNYSSELNVNALLLGDSALYLCASSDPGSGGWRYTFGSGTRLTVV.

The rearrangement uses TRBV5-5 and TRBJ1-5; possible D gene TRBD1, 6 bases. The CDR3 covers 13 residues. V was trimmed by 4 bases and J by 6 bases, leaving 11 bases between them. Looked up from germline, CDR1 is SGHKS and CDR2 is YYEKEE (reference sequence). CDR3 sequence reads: CASSPTGPQPQHF. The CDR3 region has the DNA TGTGCCAGCAGCCCGACAGGTCCTCAGCCCCAGCATTTT. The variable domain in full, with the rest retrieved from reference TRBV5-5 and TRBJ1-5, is DAGVTQSPTHLIKTRGQQVTLRCSPISGHKSVSWYQQVLGQGPQFIFQYYEKEERGRGNFPDRFSARQFPNYSSELNVNALLLGDSALYLCASSPTGPQPQHFGDGTRLSIL.

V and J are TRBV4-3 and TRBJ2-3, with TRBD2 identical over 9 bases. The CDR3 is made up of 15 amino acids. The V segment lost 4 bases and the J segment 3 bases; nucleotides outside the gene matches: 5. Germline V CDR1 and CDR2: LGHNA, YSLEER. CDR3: CASSLGLAGTDTQYF. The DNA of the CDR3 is TGCGCCAGCAGCCTGGGACTAGCAGGGACAGATACGCAGTATTTT.

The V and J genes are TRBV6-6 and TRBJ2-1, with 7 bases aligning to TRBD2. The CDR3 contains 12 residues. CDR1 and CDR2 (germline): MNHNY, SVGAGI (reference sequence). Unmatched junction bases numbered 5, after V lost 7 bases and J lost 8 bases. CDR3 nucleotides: TGTGCCAGCACTAGGGCGGGGGATGAGCAGTTCTTC. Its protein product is CASTRAGDEQFF.

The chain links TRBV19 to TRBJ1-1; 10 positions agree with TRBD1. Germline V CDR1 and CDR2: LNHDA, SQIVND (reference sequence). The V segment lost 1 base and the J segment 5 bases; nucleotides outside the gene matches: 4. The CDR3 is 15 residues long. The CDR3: CASSIGDRGRTEAFF. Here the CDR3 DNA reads TGTGCCAGTAGTATAGGAGACAGGGGGCGAACTGAAGCTTTCTTT. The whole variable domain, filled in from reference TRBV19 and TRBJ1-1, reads DGGITQSPKYLFRKEGQNVTLSCEQNLNHDAMYWYRQDPGQGLRLIYYSQIVNDFQKGDIAEGYSVSREKKESFPLTVTSAQKNPTAFYLCASSIGDRGRTEAFFGQGTRLTVV.

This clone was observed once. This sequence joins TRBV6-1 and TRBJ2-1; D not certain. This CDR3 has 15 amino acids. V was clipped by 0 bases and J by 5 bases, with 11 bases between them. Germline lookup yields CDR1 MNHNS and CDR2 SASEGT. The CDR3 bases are TGTGCCAGCAGTGAAGCGATTCGTGCAGACAATGAGCAGTTCTTC. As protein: CASSEAIRADNEQFF.